This T cell receptor beta chain was identified during a study of OX40 agonist ivuxolimab in advanced cancers. Across the study: In this trial design, patients received ivuxolimab intravenously at 0.01 to 10 mg/kg every 2 weeks. General study results and limits: Compared with others, partial responders at 0.1-3.0 mg/kg displayed clonal expansion among the lowest. Some of the nonresponding patients also showed low levels of normalized T-cell clonal expansion.

The V and J ends lost 3 bases and 9 bases respectively, with 15 bases between them. Germline V gives CDR1 SGHNT, CDR2 YYREEE (reference sequence). This CDR3 is 13 amino acids long. Patients with autoimmune history or systemic immunosuppression were excluded. As regards this clone: What it recognizes is unknown.

Measured with immunoSEQ multiplex PCR; TCRdb has only the in-frame clones, and not every one. Of over 55,000 clones listed, 70% to 90% are singletons. The sequences come from CD4+ or CD8+ T cells sorted from blood, collected in a trial of the OX40 agonist ivuxolimab. The V call is TRBV5-4, the J call TRBJ2-5; no firm D call. The source is an adult with an advanced solid tumor such as melanoma, head and neck, liver or kidney cancer. The CDR3 DNA reads TGTGCCAGCAGCTCTGTTCCGGCAAAGGCCCAGTACTTC. It yields the protein CASSSVPAKAQYF.